The 25 T cell receptor beta chains below were found in one sample sequenced in a study of blood T cell repertoires in COVID-19. The data were produced by immunoSEQ multiplex PCR, yet TCRdb's version contains in-frame clones alone and is incomplete. The repertoire holds over 300,000 clones, with 80% to 90% as singletons. What was sequenced was peripheral blood. Receptors were obtained from a man in his late teens or twenties who had recovered from COVID-19.

The V and J genes are TRBV7-2 and TRBJ2-7; no definite D call. Germline-derived CDR1 and CDR2 are SGHTA and FQGNSA. CDR3 size: 14 residues. Trimming took 5 bases from V and 2 from J, leaving 13 bases between them. CDR3: CASSPYLRTYEQYF. The DNA for the CDR3 is TGTGCCAGCAGCCCCTACCTTAGAACCTACGAGCAGTACTTC.

The chain couples TRBV5-6 to TRBJ2-6; a weak D match, TRBD2 (5 bases). CDR1 and CDR2 from the germline V gene are SGHDT and YYEEEE. Trimming took off 4 bases at V and 4 bases at J, with 21 bases between the two ends. The CDR3 sequence is 18 residues long. The CDR3 is CASSTRTPFVIGANVLTF. The CDR3 DNA follows: TGTGCCAGCAGCACACGGACTCCGTTTGTAATAGGGGCCAACGTCCTGACTTTC.

The chain is built from TRBV9 and TRBJ1-2, with a tentative D call TRBD1 (6 bases). Trimming stripped 4 bases from V and 7 bases from J, with 14 bases between. The CDR3 spans 13 residues. Germline CDR1 is SGDLS and CDR2 is YYNGEE. Here the CDR3 reads CASSQGNQGGYTF. CDR3 bases: TGTGCCAGCAGCCAGGGGAACCAGGGTGGCTACACCTTC. Together with reference TRBV9 and TRBJ1-2, the CDR3 gives the full variable domain: DSGVTQTPKHLITATGQRVTLRCSPRSGDLSVYWYQQSLDQGLQFLIQYYNGEERAKGNILERFSAQQFPDLHSELNLSSLELGDSALYFCASSQGNQGGYTFGSGTRLTVV.

The chain employs TRBV4-1 and TRBJ1-4; D is possibly TRBD1 (5 bases). V dropped 1 base and J dropped 7 bases, with 7 bases sitting between them. The CDR3 spans 13 residues. CDR1 is MGHRA, CDR2 YSYEKL, per germline. The DNA of the CDR3 is TGCGCCAGCAGCCAAGTGGGGGGTGAAAAACTGTTTTTT. Translation: CASSQVGGEKLFF.

The chain is built from TRBV4-2 and TRBJ1-4, with D hard to call. The CDR3 extends over 16 amino acids. V dropped 2 bases and J dropped 1 base, with 11 bases sitting between them. CDR1 and CDR2 (germline): LGHNA, YNFKEQ. The CDR3 protein is CASSQPYTLTNEKLFF. The CDR3 DNA is TGTGCCAGCAGCCAACCTTACACCCTAACTAATGAAAAACTGTTTTTT.

This chain connects TRBV7-2 to TRBJ2-7, with TRBD2 as a possible D gene (6 bases). CDR1 SGHTA and CDR2 FQGNSA come from the germline V gene. Trimming took off 1 base at V and 2 bases at J, with 15 bases between the two ends. There are 16 residues in the CDR3. Written as DNA, the CDR3 is TGTGCCAGCAGCTTAGTCGGTGGGGGGTCCACCTACGAGCAGTACTTC. Translated, it gives CASSLVGGGSTYEQYF.

This clone was recorded a few times. The chain recombines TRBV6-2 or TRBV6-3 with TRBJ2-7; the match to TRBD1 covers 9 bases. V lost 5 bases to trimming and J lost 3 bases; unmatched junction nucleotides: 5. The CDR3 contains 14 residues. The germline gives CDR1 MNHEY, CDR2 SVGEGT. The CDR3 protein is CASSDGQGFYEQYF. The CDR3 DNA sequence: TGTGCCAGCAGTGACGGACAGGGGTTCTACGAGCAGTACTTC.

The chain links TRBV19 to TRBJ2-1; TRBD1 agrees at 12 bases. CDR3 length: 16 residues. The junction had 5 bases not matched to a gene; V was cut back by 5 bases and J by 3 bases. Germline V CDR1 and CDR2: LNHDA, SQIVND (reference sequence). CDR3 protein: CASSWGTGGYYNEQFF. For the CDR3, the DNA is TGTGCCAGTAGTTGGGGGACAGGGGGCTACTACAATGAGCAGTTCTTC.

The rearrangement links TRBV20-1 to TRBJ1-1; D remains unclear. V dropped 7 bases and J dropped 1 base, with 7 bases sitting between them. The CDR3 is made up of 11 amino acids. Germline V gene data show CDR1 as DFQATT and CDR2 as SNEGSKA (reference sequence). The CDR3 is CSVPGNTEAFF. Written as DNA, the CDR3 is TGCAGTGTACCGGGGAACACTGAAGCTTTCTTT.

The gene calls are TRBV5-1 and TRBJ1-2; 9 nucleotides line up with TRBD1. V was pared by 4 bases and J by 6 bases, with 7 bases of the junction left unmatched. The germline V gene has CDR1 SGHRS and CDR2 YFSETQ. This CDR3 has 14 amino acids. This CDR3 is CASSPGTGSNGYTF. CDR3 nucleotide sequence: TGCGCCAGCAGCCCCGGGACAGGGAGTAATGGCTACACCTTC.

Only one count was recorded for this clone. The J gene is TRBJ1-1, the V gene TRBV11-3; 9 bases line up with TRBD1. This CDR3 spans 15 amino acids. Looked up from germline, CDR1 is SGHNT and CDR2 is YENEEA. V lost 5 bases and J lost 5; bases outside the gene matches: 9. Written as DNA, the CDR3 is TGTGCCAGCAGCACCGGACAGGGGATGGGAACTGAAGCTTTCTTT. It codes for CASSTGQGMGTEAFF.

V usage is TRBV27 and J usage is TRBJ2-2, with D tentatively TRBD2 (6 bases). The CDR3 loop spans 16 amino acids. Looked up from germline, CDR1 is MNHEY and CDR2 is SMNVEV (reference sequence). V was pared by 6 bases and J by 1 base, with 15 bases between. CDR3 loop: CASRGWVGGNTGELFF. As DNA, the CDR3 is TGTGCCAGCAGAGGCTGGGTGGGGGGGAACACCGGGGAGCTGTTTTTT.

The chain couples TRBV6-5 to TRBJ1-1; a weak D match, TRBD1 (5 bases). The CDR3 runs to 15 residues. Per germline, CDR1 MNHEY and CDR2 SVGAGI. Trimming cost V 6 bases and J 1 base, with 15 bases left between them. The CDR3 bases are TGTGCCAGCAGACCCACGGGGGTGGGGAACACTGAAGCTTTCTTT. It is translated as CASRPTGVGNTEAFF.

V usage is TRBV29-1 and J usage is TRBJ1-1; weak D call: TRBD1 (6 bases). CDR1 and CDR2 (germline): SQVTM, ANQGSEA. This CDR3 has 13 residues. Trimming took off 7 bases at V and 8 bases at J, with 20 bases between the two ends. The CDR3 loop reads CSGGQRGLREAFF. Here the CDR3 DNA reads TGCAGCGGGGGACAACGAGGCCTGAGAGAAGCTTTCTTT.

The chain is built from TRBV7-3 and TRBJ1-2; TRBD1 is a possible D gene (5 bases). This CDR3 has 11 amino acids. The ends were cut back, 1 base at V and 14 bases at J, with 11 bases in the middle. Germline CDR1 and CDR2: SGHTA and FQGTGA. CDR3 nucleotide sequence: TGTGCCAGCAGCTTAATCCCAGGGATTACCTTC. It specifies CASSLIPGITF.

CDR3 sequence (DNA): TGTGCCAGCAGTTTAGATAGGACACTCTACGAGCAGTACTTC. Translation: CASSLDRTLYEQYF. The chain combines TRBV27 with TRBJ2-7, with D perhaps matching TRBD1 (5 bases). Germline CDR1 MNHEY, CDR2 SMNVEV (reference sequence). The V end lost 2 bases, the J end lost 3 bases, and 11 bases lay between the germline ends. The CDR3 has 14 residues.

The chain is built from TRBV7-2 and TRBJ2-5; 8 nucleotides match TRBD2. The CDR3 contains 16 residues. The V and J ends lost 1 base and 3 bases, in that order; junction bases with no gene match: 7. Germline assignment: CDR1 SGHTA and CDR2 FQGNSA. For the CDR3, the DNA is TGTGCCAGCAGCTTAGTCGCGGCGGGGGGCAAAGAGACCCAGTACTTC. It translates to CASSLVAAGGKETQYF.

The chain employs TRBV4-1 and TRBJ1-5, with D possibly being TRBD1 (6 bases). V shed 0 bases and J shed 5 bases, with 8 bases lying between them. Looked up from germline, CDR1 is MGHRA and CDR2 is YSYEKL. The CDR3 has 14 residues. CDR3 DNA: TGCGCCAGCAGCCAAGATTACAGGGATCAGCCCCAGCATTTT. Translating gives CASSQDYRDQPQHF.

This clone was recorded once. The chain recombines TRBV7-6 with TRBJ1-1; TRBD1 agrees at 10 bases. Germline loops: CDR1 SGHVS, CDR2 FNYEAQ. J gave up 2 bases and V 0 bases, and 3 bases lay outside the gene matches. The CDR3 covers 16 residues. The CDR3 coding sequence is TGTGCCAGCAGCTTAGCGGGACAGGGGTATAACACTGAAGCTTTCTTT. Residues: CASSLAGQGYNTEAFF.

The chain has TRBV5-6 and TRBJ1-1; 7 nucleotides match TRBD1. Trimming at V came to 2 bases and at J to 0 bases, leaving 4 bases not matched to a gene. CDR3 length: 15 amino acids. Germline CDR1 reads SGHDT; CDR2 reads YYEEEE. Here the CDR3 DNA reads TGTGCCAGCAGCTTTACAGGGGAACTGAACACTGAAGCTTTCTTT. This gives the protein CASSFTGELNTEAFF. The full variable domain, rest sourced from reference TRBV5-6 and TRBJ1-1, is DAGVTQSPTHLIKTRGQQVTLRCSPKSGHDTVSWYQQALGQGPQFIFQYYEEEERQRGNFPDRFSGHQFPNYSSELNVNALLLGDSALYLCASSFTGELNTEAFFGQGTRLTVV.

The chain is built from TRBV24-1 and TRBJ1-1; TRBD1 might be the D (6 bases). This CDR3 contains 16 residues. The V gene's germline CDR1 is KGHDR and CDR2 SFDVKD. With 2 bases removed from V and 1 base from J, the gap between germline ends came to 13 bases. CDR3 region: CATSDWPGHPNTEAFF. The CDR3 nucleotides read TGTGCCACCAGTGATTGGCCGGGACACCCGAACACTGAAGCTTTCTTT.

CDR3 DNA sequence: TGTGCCAGCAGCTTAGAAGGGGCAGGGGGTGGTGAAGCTTTCTTT. It specifies CASSLEGAGGGEAFF. The rearrangement uses TRBV9 and TRBJ1-1, with TRBD1 matching 7 bases. V shed 4 bases and J 7 bases; nucleotides not matched to a gene: 13. The CDR3 spans 15 residues. Germline assignment: CDR1 SGDLS and CDR2 YYNGEE.

DNA for the CDR3: TGTGCCAGCACCATACTAGCGGGGTCCTACGAGCAGTACTTC. Amino acid sequence: CASTILAGSYEQYF. The V call is TRBV5-6, the J call TRBJ2-7; 10 positions agree with TRBD2. Unmatched junction bases numbered 4, after V lost 6 bases and J lost 1 base. The V gene's germline CDR1 is SGHDT and CDR2 YYEEEE. The CDR3 is 14 residues long.

The chain uses TRBV4-1 and TRBJ1-1; D is uncertain. V was shortened by 0 bases and J by 1 base, with 15 bases between the two germline ends. The CDR3 has 17 residues. Germline loops: CDR1 MGHRA, CDR2 YSYEKL. The CDR3 loop is CASSQDRGASSNTEAFF. CDR3 nucleotide sequence: TGCGCCAGCAGCCAAGATCGGGGTGCCTCCTCGAACACTGAAGCTTTCTTT.

CDR3 DNA: TGTGCCAGCAGCCGGACTAGCGACGAGCAGTTCTTC. Its translation is CASSRTSDEQFF. This chain uses TRBV28 with TRBJ2-1, with 9 bases aligning to TRBD2. Trimming took 6 bases from V and 10 from J; bases not matched to a gene: 4. There are 12 residues in the CDR3. Germline V gene lookup returns CDR1 MDHEN and CDR2 SYDVKM. The full variable domain, its missing parts supplied by reference TRBV28 and TRBJ2-1, is DVKVTQSSRYLVKRTGEKVFLECVQDMDHENMFWYRQDPGLGLRLIYFSYDVKMKEKGDIPEGYSVSREKKERFSLILESASTNQTSMYLCASSRTSDEQFFGPGTRLTVL.